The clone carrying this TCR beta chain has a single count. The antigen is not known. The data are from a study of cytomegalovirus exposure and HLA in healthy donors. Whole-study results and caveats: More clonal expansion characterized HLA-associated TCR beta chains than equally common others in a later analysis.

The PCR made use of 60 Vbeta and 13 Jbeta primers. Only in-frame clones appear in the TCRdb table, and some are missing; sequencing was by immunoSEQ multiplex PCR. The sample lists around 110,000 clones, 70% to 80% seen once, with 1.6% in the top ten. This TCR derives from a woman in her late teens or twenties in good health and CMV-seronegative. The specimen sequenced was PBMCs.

The CDR3 spells CASSQDLSDSLALHF. CDR3 nucleotide sequence: TGCGCCAGCAGCCAAGATTTATCAGACTCTCTGGCCCTCCACTTT. This rearrangement joins TRBV4-1 to TRBJ1-6; D gene unclear. V lost 0 bases and J lost 14, with 17 bases in between. Germline V gene lookup returns CDR1 MGHRA and CDR2 YSYEKL. CDR3 length: 15 amino acids.